This is a list of T cell receptor beta chains from one sample in a study of regulatory T cells in long-lasting Graves disease. Each CDR3 protein is one row after TCRdb ran MiXCR on the multiplex PCR reads. The sample has 420,000 or so distinct CDR3 sequences; roughly 15% are singletons. These records were also assigned to another study, of T cells in Graves' hyperthyroidism and ophthalmopathy.

The specimen comprised peripheral blood mononuclear cells (PBMCs), sampled at new diagnosis, from a patient treated with antithyroid drugs. The receptor set was obtained from a young woman with Graves disease. CDR3s include the opening cysteine and the closing phenylalanine or tryptophan. A D gene is named only where the DNA matches it firmly. Expanded clones get a size class; other rows say once, few or many, or leave the size out.

j_call,clone_size,d_call,v_call,cdr3_aa,cdr3_nt
TRBJ1-5,few,-,TRBV27,CASRGPSNNQPQHF,TGTGCCAGCAGAGGACCCTCTAATAATCAGCCCCAGCATTTT
TRBJ1-1,once,-,TRBV4-1,CASTLSGPLNTESFF,TGCGCCAGCACCCTTAGTGGGCCTTTGAACACTGAATCTTTCTTC
TRBJ2-5,many,-,TRBV28,CASTRQGARIETQYF,TGTGCCAGCACCCGACAAGGGGCGCGTATAGAGACCCAGTACTTC
TRBJ1-2,few,TRBD1,TRBV6-1,CASSEAGGQGYGYTF,TGTGCCAGCAGTGAAGCAGGCGGACAGGGGTATGGCTACACCTTC
TRBJ2-2,-,TRBD2,TRBV7-9,CASSWAGETGELFF,TGTGCCAGCAGCTGGGCGGGAGAAACCGGGGAGCTGTTTTTT
TRBJ1-1,few,TRBD1,TRBV7-8,CASSSVPTGMNTEAFF,TGTGCCAGCAGCTCCGTACCGACAGGGATGAACACTGAAGCTTTCTTT
TRBJ2-2,many,TRBD1,TRBV7-6,CASRKSIGQGGTGELFF,TGTGCCAGCAGGAAAAGTATTGGACAGGGGGGTACCGGGGAGCTGTTTTTT
TRBJ1-2,many,TRBD1,TRBV7-6,CASSPHPLRGQGYGYTF,TGTGCCAGCAGCCCCCATCCCCTAAGAGGACAGGGCTATGGCTACACCTTC
TRBJ2-1,many,TRBD2,TRBV7-8,CASSPLAGYTYNEQFF,TGTGCCAGCAGCCCTCTAGCGGGATACACCTACAATGAGCAGTTCTTC
TRBJ1-3,few,-,TRBV12-3/TRBV12-4,CASSRGSGNTIYF,TGTGCCAGCAGCCGGGGCTCTGGAAACACCATATATTTT
TRBJ2-4,-,TRBD2,TRBV3-1,CASSHKPPSLAGGRSIQYF,TGTGCCAGCAGCCACAAGCCGCCCTCACTAGCGGGAGGGCGGAGCATTCAGTACTTC
TRBJ2-7,-,-,TRBV20-1,CSAPGPLGSYEQYF,TGCAGTGCCCCGGGACCCTTAGGCTCCTACGAGCAGTACTTC
TRBJ2-1,many,-,TRBV29-1,CSGLDYSESSYNEQFF,TGCAGCGGACTAGACTACTCAGAGAGCTCCTACAATGAGCAGTTCTTC
TRBJ2-1,many,TRBD2,TRBV20-1,CSARTSGRPYNEQFF,TGCAGTGCGAGGACTAGCGGGAGACCATACAATGAGCAGTTCTTC
TRBJ2-7,many,TRBD2,TRBV20-1,CSASGLAVYEQYF,TGCAGTGCTAGCGGGCTAGCGGTCTACGAGCAGTACTTC
TRBJ2-3,many,TRBD1,TRBV7-3,CASSSSGQSSTDTQYF,TGTGCCAGCAGCTCTTCGGGACAGTCGAGCACAGATACGCAGTATTTT
TRBJ1-5,many,-,TRBV20-1,CSAARMAGASQPQHF,TGCAGTGCCGCAAGGATGGCAGGGGCGAGTCAGCCCCAGCATTTT
TRBJ1-2,few,-,TRBV10-2,CASYRAGYTF,TGCGCCAGTTACAGGGCTGGCTACACCTTC
TRBJ1-2,many,-,TRBV12-3/TRBV12-4,CASSPNPRGLNGYTF,TGTGCCAGCAGCCCTAACCCGCGGGGGCTCAATGGCTACACCTTC
TRBJ2-7,many,TRBD1,TRBV7-2,CASSLEGQSYEQYF,TGTGCCAGCAGCTTAGAGGGACAGAGCTACGAGCAGTACTTC
TRBJ2-3,many,-,TRBV11-2,CASRRSTSTDTQYF,TGTGCCAGCAGGCGGAGTACTAGCACAGATACGCAGTATTTT
TRBJ1-1,-,-,TRBV19,CASSPTLLMNTEAFF,TGTGCCAGTAGTCCAACTCTACTTATGAACACTGAAGCTTTCTTT